The source of this T cell receptor (beta chain) is a study of T cell changes during pregnancy in multiple sclerosis (dated by TCRdb to about 2019). Study-wide context: The study examined how the T cell repertoire changed over the course of pregnancy in women with multiple sclerosis.

From cysteine to phenylalanine, the CDR3 is 13 amino acids long. Here the CDR3 DNA is all that survives: 39 bases in frame from base 1. Trimming removed 6 bases from V and 1 base from J; the gene matches leave 2 bases unexplained. The germline V gene yields ENHRY for CDR1 and SYGVKD for CDR2. The receptor library was made with the immunoSEQ multiplex PCR assay. Imported from immuneACCESS, the table was reduced by TCRdb to in-frame sequences with V and J called. These copies leave out some clones; in studies compared against another copy, an unresolved V gene accounts for under half, and the cause of the remainder is not known. This sample gives 50,000 to 65,000 clones in total; about 88% of them show up just once. The top ten hold under 3.5% of the sample. A remark on this clone: What this receptor recognizes is not known. Per-base qualities were not stored, and no clone one base away is much larger.

In this chain, TRBV10-3 is recombined with TRBJ1-1, with TRBD1 matching 7 junction bases. Sequencing was performed on CD8+ T cells from peripheral blood mononuclear cells, taken before pregnancy. The receptor comes from a female donor with multiple sclerosis, enrolled in a pregnancy study. The encoded CDR3 is CAISRQGNTEAFF. At the DNA level, the sequence is TGTGCCATCAGCCGACAGGGGAACACTGAAGCTTTCTTT.